This entry lists 21 T cell receptor beta chains sequenced from one sample in a study of T-cell memory formation after mild COVID-19. TCRdb itself ran the 5' RACE reads through MiXCR, one entry per CDR3 protein. Among 300,000 to 350,000 distinct CDR3 sequences, roughly 13% were seen once, and the ten largest hold about 24%. The sample was PBMCs or a T cell subset sorted from them (not recorded which). These receptors were taken from a man between 18 and 35 years old who had mild COVID-19 (a few samples of this study predate the infection). Cell type and time point are not known.

The V gene is TRBV20-1, the J gene TRBJ2-7, with TRBD1 matching 8 bases. The trim removed 6 bases at V and 5 bases at J, leaving 12 bases unmatched. The CDR3 runs to 14 residues. Germline loops: CDR1 DFQATT, CDR2 SNEGSKA (reference sequence). The CDR3 sequence is CSALKDRVEDEQYF. The CDR3 region has the DNA TGCAGTGCCCTGAAGGACAGGGTCGAGGACGAGCAGTACTTC.

In this sample, this clonotype turned up a few times. The V and J genes are TRBV7-9 and TRBJ2-2; D gene uncertain. The length of the CDR3 is 15 residues. Trimming removed 2 bases at V and 0 bases at J, with 7 bases between. Germline loops: CDR1 SEHNR, CDR2 FQNEAQ (reference sequence). The CDR3 region has the DNA TGTGCCAGCAGCTTACGTAGACCGAACACCGGGGAGCTGTTTTTT. It codes for CASSLRRPNTGELFF.

This chain links TRBV7-2 with TRBJ1-2; TRBD1 agrees at 8 bases. Per germline, CDR1 SGHTA and CDR2 FQGNSA. The CDR3 contains 13 residues. V was clipped by 5 bases and J by 8 bases; unmatched bases: 7. The CDR3 protein is CASSADRAGGYTF. The DNA of the CDR3 is TGTGCCAGCAGCGCGGACAGGGCGGGAGGCTACACCTTC.

This clonotype has a handful of counts. This chain uses TRBV7-9 with TRBJ1-1; no definite D call. The CDR3 is 16 residues long. Between the trimmed V and J ends, which lost 1 base and 1 base, there was a span of 13 bases. CDR1 SEHNR and CDR2 FQNEAQ come from the germline V gene (reference sequence). CDR3 nucleotide sequence: TGTGCCAGCAGCTTAGGGGCGGCGAGCAGGAACACTGAAGCTTTCTTT. Protein sequence: CASSLGAASRNTEAFF.

This chain links TRBV6-9 with TRBJ1-1; D may be TRBD1 (5 bases). Trimming stripped 4 bases from V and 1 base from J, with 10 bases between. CDR3 length equals 14 residues. CDR1 and CDR2 from the germline V gene are MNHGY and SVAAGI. The CDR3 region is CASSFGHENTEAFF. CDR3 in DNA: TGTGCCAGCAGTTTCGGACACGAGAACACTGAAGCTTTCTTT.

This clonotype was counted between two and nine times. V and J are TRBV11-2 and TRBJ2-4, with TRBD2 as a possible D gene (6 bases). The V gene's germline CDR1 is SGHAT and CDR2 FQNNGV. The CDR3 is 13 amino acids. The V end lost 7 bases, the J end lost 6 bases, and 13 bases lay between the germline ends. CDR3 nucleotide sequence: TGTGCCAGCACCCAAACCGGGGGAAACATTCAGTACTTC. Translated: CASTQTGGNIQYF.

This clonotype appeared a few times. The rearrangement uses TRBV5-1 and TRBJ1-1; 8 bases are shared with TRBD1. CDR1 and CDR2 (germline): SGHRS, YFSETQ. The CDR3 has 14 amino acids. V lost 4 bases and J lost 4; bases outside the gene matches: 6. CDR3: CASSGGTGGTEAFF. In DNA, the CDR3 is TGCGCCAGCAGCGGCGGGACAGGTGGCACTGAAGCTTTCTTT.

This clonotype appeared a few times. The rearrangement links TRBV11-2 to TRBJ2-1, with D uncertain. The CDR3 sequence is 16 residues long. Germline-derived CDR1 and CDR2 are SGHAT and FQNNGV. Deletions cut 1 base from V and 4 bases from J, with 14 bases between. DNA for the CDR3: TGTGCCAGCAGCTTAGCGGCAGAGAAGATTTACAATGAGCAGTTCTTC. Protein product: CASSLAAEKIYNEQFF.

This clonotype was detected many times. The chain has TRBV7-2 and TRBJ2-2; D is perhaps TRBD1 (6 bases). CDR1 and CDR2 (germline): SGHTA, FQGNSA. This CDR3 contains 15 residues. With 5 bases removed from V and 1 base from J, the gap between germline ends came to 11 bases. CDR3 sequence reads: CASSKDRLNTGELFF. The CDR3, as DNA: TGTGCCAGCAGCAAGGACAGATTGAACACCGGGGAGCTGTTTTTT.

This clonotype was detected ten times or more. This chain uses TRBV7-2 with TRBJ1-2; tentative D call: TRBD1 (5 bases). Germline V gene lookup returns CDR1 SGHTA and CDR2 FQGNSA. The V end was cut by 4 bases, the J end by 4 bases, with 10 bases between. The CDR3 covers 13 residues. CDR3 nucleotide sequence: TGTGCCAGCAGCTCCAGGGAGAGCTATGGCTACACCTTC. Encoded protein: CASSSRESYGYTF. The whole variable domain, filled in from reference TRBV7-2 and TRBJ1-2, reads GAGVSQSPSNKVTEKGKDVELRCDPISGHTALYWYRQSLGQGLEFLIYFQGNSAPDKSGLPSDRFSAERTGGSVSTLTIQRTQQEDSAVYLCASSSRESYGYTFGSGTRLTVV.

This clonotype has more than one count but fewer than ten. The CDR3 DNA follows: TGTGCCAGCAGCTTAGTGTTGATAAATGAGCAGTTCTTC. Translated, it gives CASSLVLINEQFF. The chain has TRBV7-9 and TRBJ2-1; D uncertain. With 1 base removed from V and 7 bases from J, the gap between germline ends came to 8 bases. CDR3 length: 13 residues. Germline values: CDR1 SEHNR, CDR2 FQNEAQ (reference sequence).

This sequence joins TRBV7-2 and TRBJ1-2, with 11 bases lining up with TRBD1. The germline V gene has CDR1 SGHTA and CDR2 FQGNSA. There are 15 residues in the CDR3. V lost 3 bases and J lost 3; bases outside the gene matches: 3. The CDR3: CASSLAGQGDYGYTF. The CDR3 DNA sequence: TGTGCCAGCAGCTTGGCGGGACAGGGGGACTATGGCTACACCTTC.

This clonotype has only a few counts. J is TRBJ2-1 and V is TRBV6-5; D may be TRBD2 (6 bases). The V end lost 5 bases, the J end lost 0 bases, and 14 bases lay between the germline ends. Germline assignment: CDR1 MNHEY and CDR2 SVGAGI. The CDR3 extends over 16 amino acids. CDR3 in amino acids: CASSPGTGSSYNEQFF. The CDR3 region has the DNA TGTGCCAGCAGTCCCGGGACTGGAAGCTCCTACAATGAGCAGTTCTTC.

The CDR3 reads CASSIFRRHITQPRNQPQHF. The CDR3 DNA is TGTGCCAGTAGTATTTTTCGTCGACACATTACACAACCCCGCAATCAGCCCCAGCATTTT. This chain links TRBV19 with TRBJ1-5; no clear D. The germline gives CDR1 LNHDA, CDR2 SQIVND (reference sequence). The length of the CDR3 is 20 residues. Trimming removed 3 bases at V and 2 bases at J, with 26 bases between.

This clonotype was counted many times. The rearrangement links TRBV18 to TRBJ2-5; D is undetermined. The CDR3 is 11 amino acids. Trimming took 3 bases from V and 5 from J, leaving 4 bases between them. Germline V CDR1 and CDR2: KGHSH, LQKENI. CDR3 in amino acids: CASSPRETQYF. For the CDR3, the DNA is TGTGCCAGCTCACCTCGGGAGACCCAGTACTTC.

The chain joins TRBV2 to TRBJ2-3; TRBD2 is a possible D gene (6 bases). In germline, CDR1 is SNHLY, CDR2 FYNNEI. Trimming took 10 bases from V and 4 from J, leaving 21 bases between them. CDR3 length: 15 residues. The CDR3 is CATNLVGGKADTQYF. The CDR3 bases are TGTGCCACTAATCTTGTCGGGGGAAAGGCAGATACGCAGTATTTT.

The rearrangement uses TRBV12-3 or TRBV12-4 and TRBJ2-2, with D possibly being TRBD1 (5 bases). The V end was cut by 6 bases, the J end by 4 bases, with 12 bases between. CDR3 length: 14 residues. The CDR3 spells CASSLDSITGELFF. The CDR3 DNA reads as TGTGCCAGCAGCCTCGACAGTATCACCGGGGAGCTGTTTTTT.

The J gene is TRBJ1-5, the V gene TRBV6-5; D possibly corresponds to TRBD1 (6 bases). Germline V gene sequence: CDR1 MNHEY, CDR2 SVGAGI. The CDR3 consists of 15 residues. The V end was cut by 6 bases, the J end by 7 bases, with 19 bases between. The CDR3 DNA is TGTGCCAGCAGCTGGACAGACCAGCAATGGCAGCCCCAGCATTTT. It encodes CASSWTDQQWQPQHF.

This chain joins TRBV12-3 or TRBV12-4 and TRBJ2-3, with a weak D call TRBD2 (5 bases). The CDR3 has 13 amino acids. Trimming shortened V by 5 bases and J by 10 bases, and 16 bases separated the two germline ends. The CDR3 spells CASSRTPSGPQYF. DNA of the CDR3: TGTGCCAGCAGTCGGACTCCCTCCGGGCCGCAGTATTTT.

This chain uses TRBV27 with TRBJ2-4, with 9 bases identical to TRBD2. This CDR3 is built from 18 residues. Germline loops: CDR1 MNHEY, CDR2 SMNVEV (reference sequence). The trim removed 2 bases at V and 8 bases at J, leaving 16 bases unmatched. The CDR3 nucleotides are TGTGCCAGCAGTTTACGAATCGGGCGGGGGGGTCTTGTCGACATTCAGTACTTC. Translating it yields CASSLRIGRGGLVDIQYF.

In its sample, this clonotype was seen a few times. The rearrangement links TRBV15 to TRBJ2-7; a weak D match, TRBD1 (6 bases). Germline lookup yields CDR1 LNHNV and CDR2 YYDKDF (reference sequence). This CDR3 region has 14 residues. Trimming shortened V by 3 bases and J by 3 bases, and 12 bases separated the two germline ends. In nucleotides, the CDR3 is TGTGCCACCAGCAGCCCCACAGGGCTCTACGAGCAGTACTTC. This gives the protein CATSSPTGLYEQYF.